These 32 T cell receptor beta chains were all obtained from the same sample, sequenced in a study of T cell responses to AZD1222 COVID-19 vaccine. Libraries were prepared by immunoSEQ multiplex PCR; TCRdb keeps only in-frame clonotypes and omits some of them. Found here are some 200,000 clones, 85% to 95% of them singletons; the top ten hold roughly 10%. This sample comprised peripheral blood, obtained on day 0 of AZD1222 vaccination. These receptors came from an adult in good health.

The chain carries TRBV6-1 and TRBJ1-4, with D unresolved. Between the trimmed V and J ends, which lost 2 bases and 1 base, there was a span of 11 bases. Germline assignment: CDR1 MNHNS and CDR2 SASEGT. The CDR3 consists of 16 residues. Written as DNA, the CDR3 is TGTGCCAGCAGTGAATTGGTTGGGGTAACTAATGAAAAACTGTTTTTT. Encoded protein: CASSELVGVTNEKLFF.

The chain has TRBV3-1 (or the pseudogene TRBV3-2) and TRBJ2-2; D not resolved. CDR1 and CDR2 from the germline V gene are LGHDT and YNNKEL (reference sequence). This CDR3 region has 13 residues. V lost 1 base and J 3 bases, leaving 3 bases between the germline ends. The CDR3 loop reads CASSQVYTGELFF. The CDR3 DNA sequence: TGTGCCAGCAGCCAAGTCTACACCGGGGAGCTGTTTTTT.

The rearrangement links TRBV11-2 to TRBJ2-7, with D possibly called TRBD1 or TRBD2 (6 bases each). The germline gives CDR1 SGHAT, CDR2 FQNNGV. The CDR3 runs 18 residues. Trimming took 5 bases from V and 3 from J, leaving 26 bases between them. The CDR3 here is CASSPGGSRDSPNYEQYV. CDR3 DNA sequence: TGTGCCAGCAGCCCTGGGGGCAGCCGGGACTCCCCGAACTACGAGCAGTACGTC.

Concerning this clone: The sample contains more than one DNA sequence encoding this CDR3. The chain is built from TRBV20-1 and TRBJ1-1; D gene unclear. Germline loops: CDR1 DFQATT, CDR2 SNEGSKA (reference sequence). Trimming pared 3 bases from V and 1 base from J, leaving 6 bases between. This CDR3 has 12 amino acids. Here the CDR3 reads CSASVGNTEAFF. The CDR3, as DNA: TGCAGTGCTAGTGTCGGGAACACTGAAGCTTTCTTT.

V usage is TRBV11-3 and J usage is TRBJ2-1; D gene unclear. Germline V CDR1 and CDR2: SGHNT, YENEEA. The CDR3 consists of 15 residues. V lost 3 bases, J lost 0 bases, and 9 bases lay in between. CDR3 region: CASSLVSSSYNEQFF. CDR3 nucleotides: TGTGCCAGCAGCTTGGTCAGCAGCTCCTACAATGAGCAGTTCTTC.

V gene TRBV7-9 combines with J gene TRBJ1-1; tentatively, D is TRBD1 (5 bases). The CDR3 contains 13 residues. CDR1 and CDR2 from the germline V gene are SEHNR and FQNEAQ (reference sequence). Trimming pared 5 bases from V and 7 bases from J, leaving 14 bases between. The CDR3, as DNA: TGTGCCAGCAGCCTAAGGTTGGGGGATGAAGCTTTCTTT. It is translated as CASSLRLGDEAFF.

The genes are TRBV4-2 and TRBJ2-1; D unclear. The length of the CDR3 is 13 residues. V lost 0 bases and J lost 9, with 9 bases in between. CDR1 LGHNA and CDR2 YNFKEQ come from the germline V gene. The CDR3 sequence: CASSQDPDTEQFF. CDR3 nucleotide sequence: TGTGCCAGCAGCCAAGATCCCGACACTGAGCAGTTCTTC.

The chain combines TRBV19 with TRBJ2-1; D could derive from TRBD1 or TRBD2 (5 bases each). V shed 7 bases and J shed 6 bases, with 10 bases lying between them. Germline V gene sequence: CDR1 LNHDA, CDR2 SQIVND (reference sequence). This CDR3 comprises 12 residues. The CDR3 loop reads CASKVGGNEQFF. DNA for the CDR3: TGTGCCAGTAAAGTTGGGGGCAATGAGCAGTTCTTC.

The CDR3 DNA sequence: TGTGCCAGCAGTCCGAACAGGGTGGGAGAGCTGTTTTTT. Protein product: CASSPNRVGELFF. The chain links TRBV27 to TRBJ2-2, with D perhaps TRBD1 (6 bases). The CDR3 has 13 residues. Germline lookup yields CDR1 MNHEY and CDR2 SMNVEV (reference sequence). V was shortened by 5 bases and J by 11 bases, with 15 bases between the two germline ends.

CDR3 in amino acids: CAWRLPGSRSPLHF. The CDR3 DNA reads TGTGCCTGGAGGTTGCCAGGGAGCCGTTCACCCCTCCACTTT. The genes are TRBV30 and TRBJ1-6, with D possibly being TRBD1 (5 bases). V was clipped by 3 bases and J by 9 bases, with 15 bases between them. From germline, CDR1 is GTSNPN and CDR2 SVGIG (reference sequence). The CDR3 has 14 amino acids.

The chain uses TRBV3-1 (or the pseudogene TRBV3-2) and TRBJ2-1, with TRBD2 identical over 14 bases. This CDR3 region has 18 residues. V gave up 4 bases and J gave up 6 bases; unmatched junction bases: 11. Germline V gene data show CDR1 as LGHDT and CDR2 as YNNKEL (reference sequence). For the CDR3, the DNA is TGTGCCAGCAGCCTAACCGGGACTAGCGGGGGTTGGGGCAATGAGCAGTTCTTC. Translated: CASSLTGTSGGWGNEQFF.

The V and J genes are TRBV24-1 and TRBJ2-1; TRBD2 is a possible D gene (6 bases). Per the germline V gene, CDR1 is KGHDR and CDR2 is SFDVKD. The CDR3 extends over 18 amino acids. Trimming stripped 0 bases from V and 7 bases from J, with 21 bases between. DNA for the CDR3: TGTGCCACCAGTGATTTGTCTAGCGCTGGGGCGGGATTGAATGAGCAGTTCTTC. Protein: CATSDLSSAGAGLNEQFF.

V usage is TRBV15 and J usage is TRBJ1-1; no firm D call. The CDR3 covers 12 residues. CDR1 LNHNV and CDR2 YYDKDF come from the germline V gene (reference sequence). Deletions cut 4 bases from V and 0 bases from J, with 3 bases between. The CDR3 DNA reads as TGTGCCACCAGCAAGTTGAACACTGAAGCTTTCTTT. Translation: CATSKLNTEAFF.

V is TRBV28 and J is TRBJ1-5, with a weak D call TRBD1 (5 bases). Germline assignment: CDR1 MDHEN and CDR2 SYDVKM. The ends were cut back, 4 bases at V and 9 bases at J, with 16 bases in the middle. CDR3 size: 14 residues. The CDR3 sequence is CASSSIRVSRPQHF. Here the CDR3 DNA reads TGTGCCAGCAGTTCCATCAGGGTCTCTCGGCCCCAGCATTTT.

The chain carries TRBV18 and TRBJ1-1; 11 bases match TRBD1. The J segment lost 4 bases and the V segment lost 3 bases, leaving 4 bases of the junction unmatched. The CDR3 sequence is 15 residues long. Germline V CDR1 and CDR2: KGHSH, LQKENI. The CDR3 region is CASSPSGTGGTEAFF. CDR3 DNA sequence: TGTGCCAGCTCACCGTCCGGGACAGGGGGCACTGAAGCTTTCTTT.

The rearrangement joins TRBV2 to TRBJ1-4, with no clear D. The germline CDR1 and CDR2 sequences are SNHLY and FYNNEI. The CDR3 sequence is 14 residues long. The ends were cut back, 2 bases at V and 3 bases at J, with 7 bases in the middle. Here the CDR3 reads CASSEYDSNEKLFF. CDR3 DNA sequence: TGTGCCAGCAGTGAATATGACTCTAATGAAAAACTGTTTTTT.

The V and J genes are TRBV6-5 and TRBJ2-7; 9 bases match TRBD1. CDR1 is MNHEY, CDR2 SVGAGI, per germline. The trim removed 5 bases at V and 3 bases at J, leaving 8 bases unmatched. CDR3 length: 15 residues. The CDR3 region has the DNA TGTGCCAGCAGTCGCGGACAGGGGAGCCGCTACGAGCAGTACTTC. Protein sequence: CASSRGQGSRYEQYF.

The CDR3 spells CASSIRTVYNEQFF. CDR3 DNA sequence: TGTGCCAGCTCCATCCGGACAGTGTACAATGAGCAGTTCTTC. The rearrangement joins TRBV18 to TRBJ2-1, with a tentative D call TRBD1 (6 bases). The CDR3 is made up of 14 amino acids. Germline values: CDR1 KGHSH, CDR2 LQKENI. Trimming removed 6 bases at V and 4 bases at J, with 13 bases between.

The CDR3: CASSLVPGAGETQYF. In DNA form, the CDR3 reads TGTGCCAGCAGCTTAGTTCCGGGAGCGGGGGAGACCCAGTACTTC. The genes are TRBV7-9 and TRBJ2-5, with 7 nucleotides matching TRBD2. The germline V gene encodes CDR1 SEHNR and CDR2 FQNEAQ (reference sequence). The CDR3 is 15 amino acids. With 1 base clipped from V and 5 bases from J, the junction kept 7 bases outside the gene matches.

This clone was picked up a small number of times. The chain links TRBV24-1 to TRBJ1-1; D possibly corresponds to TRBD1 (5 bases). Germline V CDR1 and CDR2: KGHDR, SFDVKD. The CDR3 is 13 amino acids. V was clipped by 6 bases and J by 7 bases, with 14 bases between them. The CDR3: CATSPGPAGEAFF. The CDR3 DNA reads TGTGCCACCAGTCCGGGACCGGCGGGTGAAGCTTTCTTT.

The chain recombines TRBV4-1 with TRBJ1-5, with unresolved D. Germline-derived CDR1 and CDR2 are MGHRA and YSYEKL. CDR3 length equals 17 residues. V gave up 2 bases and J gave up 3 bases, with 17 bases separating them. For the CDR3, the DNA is TGCGCCAGCAGCCAAAGTTTTTCCGTGCGTCTCAATCAGCCCCAGCATTTT. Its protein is CASSQSFSVRLNQPQHF.

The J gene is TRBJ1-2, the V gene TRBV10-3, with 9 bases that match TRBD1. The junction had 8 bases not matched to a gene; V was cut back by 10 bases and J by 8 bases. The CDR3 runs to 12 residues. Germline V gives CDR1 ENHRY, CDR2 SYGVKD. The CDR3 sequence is CATGQGSEGYTF. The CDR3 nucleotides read TGTGCCACGGGACAGGGAAGTGAGGGCTACACCTTC.

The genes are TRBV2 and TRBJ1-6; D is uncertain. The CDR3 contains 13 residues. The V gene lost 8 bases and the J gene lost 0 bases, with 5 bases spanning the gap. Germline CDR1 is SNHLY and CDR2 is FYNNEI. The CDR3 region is CASVSSYNSPLHF. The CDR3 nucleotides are TGTGCCAGCGTGAGCTCCTATAATTCACCCCTCCACTTT. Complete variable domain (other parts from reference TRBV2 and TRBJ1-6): EPEVTQTPSHQVTQMGQEVILRCVPISNHLYFYWYRQILGQKVEFLVSFYNNEISEKSEIFDDQFSVERPDGSNFTLKIRSTKLEDSAMYFCASVSSYNSPLHFGNGTRLTVT.

CDR3 region: CASSELENEQFF. The CDR3 DNA follows: TGTGCCAGCAGTGAACTGGAGAATGAGCAGTTCTTC. The chain couples TRBV25-1 to TRBJ2-1; D gene unclear. Per germline, CDR1 MGHDK and CDR2 SYGVNS. V was clipped by 2 bases and J by 7 bases, with 6 bases between them. This CDR3 is built from 12 residues.

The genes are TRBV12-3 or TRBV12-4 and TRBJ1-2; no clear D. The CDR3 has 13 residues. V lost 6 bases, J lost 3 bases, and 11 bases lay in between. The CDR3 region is CASSRVSYYGYTF. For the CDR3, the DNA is TGTGCCAGCAGCCGAGTCAGCTACTATGGCTACACCTTC.

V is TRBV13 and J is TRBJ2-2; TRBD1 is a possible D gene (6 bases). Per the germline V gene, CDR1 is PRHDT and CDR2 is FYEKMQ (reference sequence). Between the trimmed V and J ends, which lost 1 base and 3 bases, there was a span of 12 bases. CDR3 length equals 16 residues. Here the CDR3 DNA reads TGTGCCAGCAGCTTAGTGGGGGCGCGGGACACCGGGGAGCTGTTTTTT. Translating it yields CASSLVGARDTGELFF.

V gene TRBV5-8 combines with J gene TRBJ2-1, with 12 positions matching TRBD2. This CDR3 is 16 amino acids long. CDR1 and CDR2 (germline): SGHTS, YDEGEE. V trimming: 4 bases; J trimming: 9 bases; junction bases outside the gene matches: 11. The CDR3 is CASSLVTSGGVVEQFF. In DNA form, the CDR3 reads TGTGCCAGCAGCCTGGTGACTAGCGGGGGAGTAGTTGAGCAGTTCTTC.

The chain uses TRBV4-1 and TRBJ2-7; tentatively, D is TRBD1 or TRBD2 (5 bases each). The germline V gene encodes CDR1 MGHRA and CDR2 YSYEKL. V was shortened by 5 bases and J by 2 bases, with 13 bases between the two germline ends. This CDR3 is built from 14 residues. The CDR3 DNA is TGCGCCAGCAGCGCCCGGGACGGAACCTACGAGCAGTACTTC. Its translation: CASSARDGTYEQYF.

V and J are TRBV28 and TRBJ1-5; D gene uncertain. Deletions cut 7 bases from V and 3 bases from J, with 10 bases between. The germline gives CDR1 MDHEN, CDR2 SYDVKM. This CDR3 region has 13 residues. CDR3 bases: TGTGCCAGCAAATTTCAACTCAATCAGCCCCAGCATTTT. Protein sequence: CASKFQLNQPQHF.

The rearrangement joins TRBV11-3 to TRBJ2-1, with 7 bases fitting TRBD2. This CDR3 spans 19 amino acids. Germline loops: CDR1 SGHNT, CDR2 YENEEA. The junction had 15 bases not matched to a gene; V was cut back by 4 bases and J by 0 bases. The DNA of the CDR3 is TGTGCCAGCAGCTCCCTTGAAGGCGGCGGGGGAACCTCCTACAATGAGCAGTTCTTC. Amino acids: CASSSLEGGGGTSYNEQFF.

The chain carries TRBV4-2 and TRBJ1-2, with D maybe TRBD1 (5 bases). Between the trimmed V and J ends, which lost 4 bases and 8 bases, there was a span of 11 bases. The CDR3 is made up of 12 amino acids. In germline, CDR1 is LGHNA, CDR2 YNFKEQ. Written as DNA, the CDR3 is TGTGCCAGCAGCCTTGGGGACTGGGGCTACACCTTC. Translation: CASSLGDWGYTF.

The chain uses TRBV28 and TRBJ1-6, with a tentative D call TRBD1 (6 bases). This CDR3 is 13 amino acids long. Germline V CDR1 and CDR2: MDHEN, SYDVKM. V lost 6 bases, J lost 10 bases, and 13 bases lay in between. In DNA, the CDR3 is TGTGCCAGCAGCGACAGGTCACGATCACCCCTCCACTTT. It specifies CASSDRSRSPLHF.